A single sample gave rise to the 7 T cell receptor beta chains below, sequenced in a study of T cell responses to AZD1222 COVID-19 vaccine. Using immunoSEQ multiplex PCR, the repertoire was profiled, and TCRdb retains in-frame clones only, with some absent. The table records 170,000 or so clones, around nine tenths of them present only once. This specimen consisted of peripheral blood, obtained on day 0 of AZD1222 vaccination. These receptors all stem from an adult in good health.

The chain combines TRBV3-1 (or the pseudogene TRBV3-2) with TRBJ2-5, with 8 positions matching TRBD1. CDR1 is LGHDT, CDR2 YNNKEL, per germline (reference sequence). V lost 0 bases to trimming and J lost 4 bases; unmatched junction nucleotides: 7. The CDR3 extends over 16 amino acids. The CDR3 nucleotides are TGTGCCAGCAGCCAAGATCGAGCAGGGGGCGGAGAGACCCAGTACTTC. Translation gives CASSQDRAGGGETQYF.

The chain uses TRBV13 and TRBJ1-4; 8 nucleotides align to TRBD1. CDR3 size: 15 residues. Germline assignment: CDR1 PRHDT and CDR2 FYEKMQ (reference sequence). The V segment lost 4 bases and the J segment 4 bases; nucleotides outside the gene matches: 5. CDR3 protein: CASSSGQGNNEKLFF. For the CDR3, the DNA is TGTGCCAGCAGCTCTGGACAGGGCAATAATGAAAAACTGTTTTTT.

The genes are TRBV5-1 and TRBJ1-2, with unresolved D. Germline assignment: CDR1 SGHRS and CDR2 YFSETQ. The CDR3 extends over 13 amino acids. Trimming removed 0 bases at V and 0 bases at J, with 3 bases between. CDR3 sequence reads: CASSLDTNYGYTF. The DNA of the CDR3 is TGCGCCAGCAGCTTGGATACTAACTATGGCTACACCTTC.

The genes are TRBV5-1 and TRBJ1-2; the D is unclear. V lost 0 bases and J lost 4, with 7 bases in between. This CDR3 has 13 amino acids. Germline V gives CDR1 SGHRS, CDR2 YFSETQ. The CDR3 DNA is TGCGCCAGCAGCTTGGAACAACTCTATGGCTACACCTTC. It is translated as CASSLEQLYGYTF.

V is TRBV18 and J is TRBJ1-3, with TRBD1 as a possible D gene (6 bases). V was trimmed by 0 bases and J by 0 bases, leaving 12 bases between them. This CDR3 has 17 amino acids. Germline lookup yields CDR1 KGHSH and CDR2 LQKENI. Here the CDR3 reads CASSPPGAESSGNTIYF. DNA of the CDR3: TGTGCCAGCTCACCACCGGGGGCAGAGAGCTCTGGAAACACCATATATTTT.

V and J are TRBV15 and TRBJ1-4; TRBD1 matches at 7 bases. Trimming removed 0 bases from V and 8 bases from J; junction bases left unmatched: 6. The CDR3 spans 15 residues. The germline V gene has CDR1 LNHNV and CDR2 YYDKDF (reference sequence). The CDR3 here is CATSREEGAWEKLFF. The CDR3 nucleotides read TGTGCCACCAGCAGAGAGGAGGGGGCCTGGGAAAAACTGTTTTTT. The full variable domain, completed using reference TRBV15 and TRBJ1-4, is DAMVIQNPRYQVTQFGKPVTLSCSQTLNHNVMYWYQQKSSQAPKLLFHYYDKDFNNEADTPDNFQSRRPNTSFCFLDIRSPGLGDTAMYLCATSREEGAWEKLFFGSGTQLSVL.

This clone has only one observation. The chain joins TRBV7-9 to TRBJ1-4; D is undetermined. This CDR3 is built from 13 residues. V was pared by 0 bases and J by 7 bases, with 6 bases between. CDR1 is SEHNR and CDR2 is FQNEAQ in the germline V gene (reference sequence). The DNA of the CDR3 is TGTGCCAGCAGCTTAGCAGGGAGTGAAAAACTGTTTTTT. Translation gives CASSLAGSEKLFF.